A selection of T cell receptor beta chains follows, all from one sample in a study of OX40 agonist ivuxolimab in advanced cancers. TCRdb's table, derived via immunoSEQ multiplex PCR, lists solely in-frame clones and lacks some. The sample records about 120,000 clones, around 89% being singletons. This sample comprised CD4+ or CD8+ T cells sorted from blood, obtained in a trial of the OX40 agonist ivuxolimab. These receptors were taken from an adult with an advanced solid tumor such as melanoma, head and neck, liver or kidney cancer. Each CDR3 is given with its conserved first and last residue. Fields, in order: clone size, D gene, V gene, J gene, CDR3 protein, CDR3 DNA. A D gene is named only where the DNA matches it firmly. Some rows mark clone size as missing; the rest say once, few, many or name a class of expanded clone.

few	TRBD1	TRBV5-1	TRBJ2-7	CASSLEPSRDRGAYEQYF	TGCGCCAGCAGCTTGGAACCGAGCCGGGACAGGGGCGCGTACGAGCAGTACTTC
NA	NA	TRBV27	TRBJ1-5	CASSIRPGGRNQPQHF	TGTGCCAGCAGTATTCGTCCCGGGGGTCGCAATCAGCCCCAGCATTTT
once	NA	TRBV30	TRBJ1-6	CAWSVQGYNSPLHF	TGTGCCTGGAGTGTACAGGGTTATAATTCACCCCTCCACTTT
NA	TRBD1	TRBV2	TRBJ1-5	CASRGTGDQHF	TGTGCCAGCAGGGGGACAGGGGACCAGCATTTT
NA	NA	TRBV7-9	TRBJ1-4	CASSSRATNEKLFF	TGTGCCAGCAGCTCCAGAGCAACTAATGAAAAACTGTTTTTT
few	NA	TRBV5-5	TRBJ2-7	CASSLGFQTYEQYF	TGTGCCAGCAGCTTGGGGTTCCAAACCTACGAGCAGTACTTC
few	NA	TRBV7-6	TRBJ1-5	CASSLGNNQPQHF	TGTGCCAGCAGCCTCGGAAACAATCAGCCCCAGCATTTT
NA	TRBD2	TRBV5-6	TRBJ2-5	CASSTGGGAWETQYF	TGTGCCAGCAGTACCGGCGGGGGGGCCTGGGAGACCCAGTACTTC
once	TRBD2	TRBV4-3	TRBJ2-1	CASIVGLAGANEQFF	TGCGCCAGCATAGTGGGGCTAGCGGGGGCCAATGAGCAGTTCTTC
NA	TRBD1	TRBV27	TRBJ2-7	CASRRTGGYEQYF	TGTGCCAGCAGGCGGACAGGGGGCTACGAGCAGTACTTC
NA	NA	TRBV7-9	TRBJ2-3	CASRKGEGTDTQYF	TGTGCCAGCAGAAAGGGTGAGGGAACAGATACGCAGTATTTT
NA	NA	TRBV18	TRBJ1-2	CASSIRTENYGYTF	TGTGCCAGCTCAATTCGGACAGAGAACTATGGCTACACCTTC
NA	NA	TRBV29-1	TRBJ1-2	CSVQGGQGGFSYTF	TGCAGCGTTCAAGGGGGGCAGGGAGGATTCAGCTACACCTTC
NA	NA	TRBV4-1	TRBJ1-1	CASSPGQGRDTEAFF	TGCGCCAGCAGCCCTGGGCAGGGGAGAGACACTGAAGCTTTCTTT
once	TRBD2	TRBV7-2	TRBJ2-2	CASSAGLAGNTGELFF	TGTGCCAGCAGCGCGGGACTAGCGGGGAACACCGGGGAGCTGTTTTTT
NA	NA	TRBV7-2	TRBJ1-3	CASSLDSGGVGSGNTIYF	TGTGCCAGCAGCTTAGACAGTGGAGGGGTTGGGTCTGGAAACACCATATATTTT
once	NA	TRBV29-1	TRBJ2-7	CSVAGGGYEQYF	TGCAGCGTTGCTGGGGGTGGCTACGAGCAGTACTTC
NA	TRBD1	TRBV6-6	TRBJ2-3	CASSPGQGIVDTQYF	TGTGCCAGCAGCCCGGGACAGGGGATAGTAGATACGCAGTATTTT
NA	TRBD2	TRBV18	TRBJ2-7	CASSPPGLAGSYEQYF	TGTGCCAGCTCACCACCCGGACTAGCGGGCTCCTACGAGCAGTACTTC
NA	NA	TRBV30	TRBJ2-6	CAWTDTAGANVLTF	TGTGCCTGGACCGACACTGCTGGGGCCAACGTCCTGACTTTC
NA	NA	TRBV30	TRBJ2-6	CAWTGSGANVLTF	TGTGCCTGGACAGGCTCTGGGGCCAACGTCCTGACTTTC
NA	TRBD1	TRBV28	TRBJ1-2	CATSSGQGAVGYTF	TGTGCCACCAGCTCCGGACAGGGGGCAGTCGGCTACACCTTC
NA	NA	TRBV27	TRBJ1-2	CASSLAGSYGYTF	TGTGCCAGCAGTTTGGCAGGGAGCTATGGCTACACCTTC
NA	NA	TRBV7-6	TRBJ1-3	CASSSVTGNTIYF	TGTGCCAGCAGCTCGGTAACTGGAAACACCATATATTTT
once	NA	TRBV5-1	TRBJ2-5	CASSLLRETQYF	TGCGCCAGCAGCTTGTTACGTGAGACCCAGTACTTC
NA	NA	TRBV2	TRBJ1-2	CASSEQGNYGYTF	TGTGCCAGCAGTGAACAGGGGAACTATGGCTACACCTTC
NA	NA	TRBV10-3	TRBJ1-2	CAISEGNKGNYGYTF	TGTGCCATCAGTGAGGGTAACAAGGGGAACTATGGCTACACCTTC
NA	TRBD1	TRBV7-2	TRBJ1-2	CASSLDRGGGYTF	TGTGCCAGCAGCTTAGACAGGGGGGGTGGCTACACCTTC
once	NA	TRBV5-6	TRBJ1-3	CASSLTYSGNTIYF	TGTGCCAGCAGCTTGACTTACTCTGGAAACACCATATATTTT
NA	TRBD1	TRBV15	TRBJ2-5	CATSRDLGGETQYF	TGTGCCACCAGCAGAGATCTAGGGGGCGAGACCCAGTACTTC
NA	NA	TRBV7-7	TRBJ2-1	CASSLGRGSYNEQFF	TGTGCCAGCAGCTTAGGAAGGGGCTCCTACAATGAGCAGTTCTTC
once	TRBD1	TRBV9	TRBJ1-6	CASSVGDRGGPIRDSPLHF	TGTGCCAGCAGCGTAGGGGACAGGGGGGGGCCTATAAGGGATTCACCCCTCCACTTT
NA	NA	TRBV5-1	TRBJ1-2	CASSLDGSPGYGYTF	TGCGCCAGCAGCTTGGATGGATCCCCGGGCTATGGCTACACCTTC
NA	NA	TRBV11-2	TRBJ1-1	CASSFRRPGLETEAFF	TGTGCCAGCAGCTTCCGCCGGCCGGGACTTGAAACTGAAGCTTTCTTT
few	NA	TRBV4-3	TRBJ1-2	CASSQEIGGYGYTF	TGCGCCAGCAGCCAAGAAATTGGGGGCTATGGCTACACCTTC
NA	NA	TRBV7-2	TRBJ1-2	CASSLGGGLYGYTF	TGTGCCAGCAGCTTAGGGGGAGGGCTCTATGGCTACACCTTC
NA	TRBD1	TRBV19	TRBJ1-5	CATLPHGRGHQPQHF	TGTGCCACCCTCCCTCATGGCAGGGGGCATCAGCCCCAGCATTTT
NA	TRBD1	TRBV2	TRBJ2-7	CASSGTGTRSYEQYF	TGTGCCAGCAGTGGGACAGGGACCCGATCCTACGAGCAGTACTTC
NA	NA	TRBV6-1	TRBJ2-7	CASSERPGVASEQYF	TGTGCCAGCAGTGAAAGGCCGGGAGTGGCTTCCGAGCAGTACTTC
NA	TRBD1	TRBV11-2	TRBJ1-1	CASSPRTGMNTEAFF	TGTGCCAGCAGCCCCAGGACAGGTATGAACACTGAAGCTTTCTTT
NA	TRBD2	TRBV2	TRBJ2-1	CASRDRLAGGNGGEQFF	TGTGCCAGCAGGGATCGACTAGCGGGGGGGAATGGAGGTGAGCAGTTCTTC
NA	TRBD2	TRBV5-1	TRBJ2-5	CASSPNAGGRQETQYF	TGCGCCAGCAGTCCGAATGCGGGGGGAAGGCAAGAGACCCAGTACTTC
NA	TRBD1	TRBV11-2	TRBJ2-7	CASSLDPGGKYEQYF	TGTGCCAGCAGCTTAGACCCAGGGGGAAAATACGAGCAGTACTTC
NA	TRBD2	TRBV19	TRBJ2-5	CASGGTGETQYF	TGTGCCAGCGGGGGGACGGGAGAGACCCAGTACTTC
NA	NA	TRBV19	TRBJ2-1	CASSPSLGRNYNEQFF	TGTGCCAGTAGTCCCTCCCTGGGGAGAAACTACAATGAGCAGTTCTTC
NA	NA	TRBV6-1	TRBJ1-5	CASRGFGYSNQPQHF	TGTGCCAGCAGGGGGTTCGGCTATAGCAATCAGCCCCAGCATTTT
NA	NA	TRBV28	TRBJ1-2	CASTSEGGPLLYGYTF	TGTGCCAGCACCTCTGAGGGGGGCCCCTTATTATATGGCTACACCTTC
NA	TRBD1	TRBV6-6	TRBJ1-1	CASSSGQTNTEAFF	TGTGCCAGCAGTTCGGGACAGACGAACACTGAAGCTTTCTTT
NA	NA	TRBV7-6	TRBJ2-3	CASSLERTDTQYF	TGTGCCAGCAGCTTAGAAAGAACAGATACGCAGTATTTT
once	NA	TRBV7-8	TRBJ1-1	CASSLGSAEAFF	TGTGCCAGCAGCTTAGGGAGTGCGGAAGCTTTCTTT
NA	NA	TRBV7-8	TRBJ1-2	CASSPEGITIYGYTF	TGTGCCAGCAGCCCAGAGGGGATCACGATTTACGGCTACACCTTC
NA	NA	TRBV5-1	TRBJ1-2	CASSPREQRDGYTF	TGCGCCAGCAGCCCTAGGGAACAGCGGGATGGCTACACCTTC
NA	NA	TRBV6-5	TRBJ2-7	CASSYLNPSYEQYF	TGTGCCAGCAGTTACCTTAATCCCTCCTACGAGCAGTACTTC
NA	NA	TRBV7-9	TRBJ2-2	CASSEGEVSITGELFF	TGTGCCAGCAGCGAGGGGGAGGTCTCGATCACCGGGGAGCTGTTTTTT
NA	NA	TRBV7-9	TRBJ2-3	CASSGYGSEDTQYF	TGTGCCAGCAGTGGATATGGGAGCGAAGATACGCAGTATTTT